Following are 22 T cell receptor beta chains from one sample sequenced in a study of cytomegalovirus exposure and HLA in healthy donors. 60 Vbeta and 13 Jbeta primers were used in PCR. Assay used: immunoSEQ multiplex PCR; TCRdb lists only in-frame clones, some missing. The table shows some 130,000 clones, with less than 85% occurring only once. Sequencing was performed on PBMCs. The source is a man aged 25 to 40 in good health and CMV-seronegative.

V and J are TRBV7-2 and TRBJ2-3; the match to TRBD1 covers 9 bases. The germline CDR1 and CDR2 sequences are SGHTA and FQGNSA. The CDR3 has 16 amino acids. J lost 2 bases, V lost 4 bases, and 7 bases had no gene match. The CDR3 spells CASSSRRTGDTDTQYF. DNA for the CDR3: TGTGCCAGCAGCTCCCGCCGGACAGGGGACACAGATACGCAGTATTTT.

CDR3: CSVEDSGTSGRAYEQYF. CDR3 in DNA: TGCAGCGTTGAAGATTCGGGGACTAGCGGGAGGGCCTACGAGCAGTACTTC. The genes are TRBV29-1 and TRBJ2-7; TRBD2 aligns across 16 bases. Trimming took 0 bases from V and 2 from J; bases not matched to a gene: 4. Looked up from germline, CDR1 is SQVTM and CDR2 is ANQGSEA. The CDR3 consists of 17 residues.

The V call is TRBV28, the J call TRBJ1-2; maybe TRBD1 (5 bases). Germline CDR1 is MDHEN and CDR2 is SYDVKM. V gave up 1 base and J gave up 6 bases, with 6 bases separating them. CDR3 length equals 12 residues. The CDR3 sequence is CASSLSGHGYTF. The CDR3 coding sequence is TGTGCCAGCAGTTTATCAGGGCATGGCTACACCTTC.

Of note for this clone: One end of the junction varies from germline; a read error may be responsible. The J gene is TRBJ2-1, the V gene TRBV7-9; D possibly corresponds to TRBD1 (6 bases). The CDR3 is 12 amino acids. Germline values: CDR1 SEHNR, CDR2 FQNEAQ (reference sequence). CDR3 bases: TGTTCCAGCAGGAAAACAGGGAATGAGCAGTTCTTC. Its protein is CSSRKTGNEQFF.

This clone came up once. The chain combines TRBV5-1 with TRBJ2-3; 13 bases align to TRBD2. CDR1 SGHRS and CDR2 YFSETQ come from the germline V gene. V shed 4 bases, J shed 0 bases, and the junction held 5 bases outside the gene matches. The CDR3 has 17 amino acids. CDR3 sequence: CASSRGTSGTSTDTQYF. CDR3 nucleotide sequence: TGCGCCAGCAGCCGCGGGACTAGCGGGACTAGCACAGATACGCAGTATTTT.

The chain joins TRBV30 to TRBJ1-5; maybe TRBD1 (6 bases). The V gene lost 5 bases and the J gene lost 6 bases, with 17 bases spanning the gap. This CDR3 spans 14 amino acids. Germline values: CDR1 GTSNPN, CDR2 SVGIG (reference sequence). The chain's CDR3 is CAWGRTGTGQPQHF. The DNA for the CDR3 is TGTGCCTGGGGCCGAACAGGGACCGGTCAGCCCCAGCATTTT.

The J gene is TRBJ2-7, the V gene TRBV11-2; TRBD2 is a possible D gene (5 bases). CDR1 SGHAT and CDR2 FQNNGV come from the germline V gene. V was trimmed by 0 bases and J by 4 bases, leaving 13 bases between them. This CDR3 comprises 15 residues. The CDR3 reads CASSLELAMVYEQYF. The CDR3 DNA reads TGTGCCAGCAGCTTAGAGCTAGCAATGGTTTACGAGCAGTACTTC.

The V gene is TRBV13, the J gene TRBJ1-1; D is unresolved. This CDR3 is 14 amino acids long. V lost 0 bases and J 0 bases, leaving 5 bases between the germline ends. The germline gives CDR1 PRHDT, CDR2 FYEKMQ (reference sequence). The DNA for the CDR3 is TGTGCCAGCAGCTTAGGCAGATTGAACACTGAAGCTTTCTTT. Its translation is CASSLGRLNTEAFF.

This clone was detected once. The CDR3 loop reads CASRKGQGFYNEQFF. CDR3 DNA: TGTGCCAGCAGGAAGGGACAGGGTTTCTACAATGAGCAGTTCTTC. The V call is TRBV6-1, the J call TRBJ2-1, with 9 positions matching TRBD1. Per germline, CDR1 MNHNS and CDR2 SASEGT. J gave up 3 bases and V 6 bases, and 6 bases lay outside the gene matches. The CDR3 loop spans 15 amino acids.

J is TRBJ1-1 and V is TRBV6-5; TRBD1 is a possible D gene (5 bases). This CDR3 spans 15 amino acids. Per germline, CDR1 MNHEY and CDR2 SVGAGI. Trimming shortened V by 5 bases and J by 2 bases, and 15 bases separated the two germline ends. In DNA form, the CDR3 reads TGTGCCAGCAGTCCCTCTTTTACAGGTAACACTGAAGCTTTCTTT. Its translation is CASSPSFTGNTEAFF.

This chain links TRBV21-1 with TRBJ2-7; the tabulated D call, TRBD2, remains unverified against the DNA. TRBV21-1 is described as a pseudogene. The CDR3 consists of 13 residues. The CDR3 reads CASAGGSTYEQYF. CDR3 coding DNA: TGTGCCAGCGCCGGGGGGTCCACCTACGAGCAGTACTTC.

The V call is TRBV7-2, the J call TRBJ2-7; 15 bases align to TRBD2. CDR1 is SGHTA, CDR2 FQGNSA, per germline. Trimming cost V 0 bases and J 2 bases; bases outside gene matches: 5. The CDR3 consists of 18 residues. CDR3 sequence (DNA): TGTGCCAGCAGCTTAGCCGGGACTAGCGGGAGGTCCCCCTACGAGCAGTACTTC. Protein product: CASSLAGTSGRSPYEQYF. Full variable domain (rest looked up from reference TRBV7-2 and TRBJ2-7): GAGVSQSPSNKVTEKGKDVELRCDPISGHTALYWYRQSLGQGLEFLIYFQGNSAPDKSGLPSDRFSAERTGGSVSTLTIQRTQQEDSAVYLCASSLAGTSGRSPYEQYFGPGTRLTVT.

This chain connects TRBV11-3 to TRBJ2-7, with a weak D call TRBD1 (5 bases). V was cut by 5 bases and J by 2 bases, with 10 bases left in between. The CDR3 sequence is 13 residues long. Germline lookup yields CDR1 SGHNT and CDR2 YENEEA. In DNA form, the CDR3 reads TGTGCCAGCAGCCCTTCAGGGACCTACGAGCAGTACTTC. As protein: CASSPSGTYEQYF.

The chain uses TRBV29-1 and TRBJ2-7; TRBD1 agrees at 9 bases. V dropped 6 bases and J dropped 5; count of bases not matched to a gene: 8. The germline gives CDR1 SQVTM, CDR2 ANQGSEA. There are 13 residues in the CDR3. The CDR3 protein is CSVSRDRVHEQYF. CDR3 bases: TGCAGCGTATCCCGGGACAGGGTGCACGAGCAGTACTTC.

This clone has a single count. V and J are TRBV29-1 and TRBJ1-2, with TRBD1 identical over 9 bases. V shed 4 bases and J 5 bases; nucleotides not matched to a gene: 2. The CDR3 has 12 residues. CDR1 is SQVTM, CDR2 ANQGSEA, per germline. The CDR3 DNA follows: TGCAGCGTTGGGGGACAGGGATATGGCTACACCTTC. Translation: CSVGGQGYGYTF.

In its sample, this clone was seen once. The V and J genes are TRBV4-3 and TRBJ2-5; D is uncertain. In germline, CDR1 is LGHNA, CDR2 YSLEER. CDR3 length: 14 amino acids. Trimming left V 1 base short and J 2 bases short, with 8 bases between. CDR3 sequence (DNA): TGCGCCAGCAGCCAAGCGTTAGATCAAGAGACCCAGTACTTC. This translates into CASSQALDQETQYF.

The chain recombines TRBV5-4 with TRBJ1-4, with 8 bases that match TRBD1. This CDR3 has 16 amino acids. The germline gives CDR1 SGHNT, CDR2 YYREEE (reference sequence). Trimming cost V 0 bases and J 6 bases; bases outside gene matches: 7. The CDR3 DNA sequence: TGTGCCAGCAGCTTGGCAGGGGGCGCGTCTGATGAAAAACTGTTTTTT. This translates into CASSLAGGASDEKLFF. Using reference TRBV5-4 and TRBJ1-4 for the parts outside the CDR3, the full variable domain is ETGVTQSPTHLIKTRGQQVTLRCSSQSGHNTVSWYQQALGQGPQFIFQYYREEENGRGNFPPRFSGLQFPNYSSELNVNALELDDSALYLCASSLAGGASDEKLFFGSGTQLSVL.

The chain employs TRBV27 and TRBJ1-2, with 7 nucleotides matching TRBD1. The CDR3 length is 13 residues. V trimming: 3 bases; J trimming: 8 bases; junction bases outside the gene matches: 6. Looked up from germline, CDR1 is MNHEY and CDR2 is SMNVEV (reference sequence). DNA of the CDR3: TGTGCCAGCAGTTTGATGACAGGGCAGGGCTACACCTTC. This encodes CASSLMTGQGYTF.

The V and J genes are TRBV19 and TRBJ2-3; 9 bases match TRBD2. CDR3 length: 16 residues. Trimming took 2 bases from V and 1 from J; bases not matched to a gene: 4. Germline V CDR1 and CDR2: LNHDA, SQIVND (reference sequence). The CDR3: CASSIWLAGGTDTQYF. The CDR3, as DNA: TGTGCCAGTAGTATATGGTTAGCGGGAGGCACAGATACGCAGTATTTT.

V and J are TRBV30 and TRBJ1-1; D uncertain. Between the trimmed V and J ends, which lost 0 bases and 0 bases, there was a span of 8 bases. The CDR3 consists of 14 residues. The V gene's germline CDR1 is GTSNPN and CDR2 SVGIG (reference sequence). DNA of the CDR3: TGTGCCTGGAGTGTAGGACTCCTGAACACTGAAGCTTTCTTT. This gives the protein CAWSVGLLNTEAFF.

CDR3 DNA: TGCGCCAGCAGCCAAGATCGGACAGGGAGTCGGCCCCAGCATTTT. Its translation is CASSQDRTGSRPQHF. The chain uses TRBV4-3 and TRBJ1-5, with TRBD1 matching 8 bases. With V trimmed by 0 bases and J by 9 bases, 7 bases remained unmatched. The CDR3 spans 15 residues. CDR1 is LGHNA and CDR2 is YSLEER in the germline V gene.

The chain links TRBV30 to TRBJ2-7; TRBD1 aligns across 8 bases. The CDR3 sequence is 14 residues long. Trimming cost V 1 base and J 3 bases; bases outside gene matches: 5. The germline CDR1 and CDR2 sequences are GTSNPN and SVGIG (reference sequence). In DNA, the CDR3 is TGTGCCTGGAGTGCAGGGGGCTTGAGCTACGAGCAGTACTTC. It encodes CAWSAGGLSYEQYF.